The clone carrying this TCR beta chain occurred many times. What it binds is unknown. TCRdb reprocessed the reads with MiXCR, giving one entry per CDR3 protein. This table has a few hundred thousand distinct CDR3 sequences, just under 40% appearing once. The entry originates in a study of T cell repertoires in cytomegalovirus infection. Across the whole study: Used in the study were CMV epitopes, some recently identified and HLA-C-restricted, others well-studied and HLA-B-restricted. It was the public TCR beta signatures that indicated both CMV infection and matching HLA type. Study-wide findings and caveats: The ex vivo response was dominated by HLA-C-restricted CMV-specific TCR beta clonotypes. Based on cumulative public TCR beta family frequency, carriers of CMV plus the relevant HLA were identified.

V lost 4 bases, J lost 5 bases, and 16 bases lay in between. The CDR3 sequence is 14 residues long. Per the germline V gene, CDR1 is SGHDT and CDR2 is YYEEEE. The source of this sequence is a human donor in good health (CMV status not recorded). Some clones in this sample may be carry-over from other donors' samples. The chain joins TRBV5-6 to TRBJ2-7, with D possibly matching TRBD1 (5 bases). Sequencing was performed on cultured PBMCs, taken from culture after CMV antigen stimulation. In DNA, the CDR3 is TGTGCCAGCAGCCTTCGGACACCCCAGGACGAGCAGTACTTC. This codes for CASSLRTPQDEQYF.